These 21 T cell receptor beta chains came from one sample sequenced in a study of blood T cell repertoires in COVID-19. TCRdb's copy holds only in-frame clones and misses some; the assay was immunoSEQ multiplex PCR. The sample has hundreds of thousands of clones; more than 85% are singletons. The sample consisted of peripheral blood. The receptor source for this set is a man aged 40-49 years with acute or convalescent COVID-19.

This clone was recorded only once. The chain carries TRBV5-6 and TRBJ2-4, with TRBD1 matching 7 bases. V shed 0 bases, J shed 2 bases, and the junction held 5 bases outside the gene matches. The CDR3 has 16 residues. Germline loops: CDR1 SGHDT, CDR2 YYEEEE. CDR3 region: CASSLDAGGTKNIQYF. CDR3 bases: TGTGCCAGCAGCTTGGATGCAGGGGGAACCAAAAACATTCAGTACTTC.

J is TRBJ1-5 and V is TRBV7-8; possibly TRBD1 for D (5 bases). Trimming took 0 bases from V and 5 from J, leaving 14 bases between them. Germline V gene data show CDR1 as SGHVS and CDR2 as FQNEAQ. The CDR3 extends over 16 amino acids. This CDR3 is CASSLARQGSDQPQHF. For the CDR3, the DNA is TGTGCCAGCAGCTTAGCGCGGCAGGGCAGCGATCAGCCCCAGCATTTT. Based on the CDR3 plus reference TRBV7-8 and TRBJ1-5, the full variable domain is GAGVSQSPRYKVAKRGQDVALRCDPISGHVSLFWYQQALGQGPEFLTYFQNEAQLDKSGLPSDRFFAERPEGSVSTLKIQRTQQEDSAVYLCASSLARQGSDQPQHFGDGTRLSIL.

The rearrangement uses TRBV3-1 (or the pseudogene TRBV3-2) and TRBJ2-4, with a possible D match to TRBD2 (6 bases). Germline CDR1 LGHDT, CDR2 YNNKEL (reference sequence). CDR3 length: 14 amino acids. The ends were cut back, 4 bases at V and 9 bases at J, with 16 bases in the middle. CDR3 loop: CASSLLAGQGIQYF. DNA of the CDR3: TGTGCCAGCAGCCTACTAGCAGGGCAGGGCATTCAGTACTTC.

With respect to this clone: Distinct nucleotide sequences in the sample also encode this CDR3. J is TRBJ2-2 and V is TRBV12-5; D is uncertain. The V end was cut by 0 bases, the J end by 0 bases, with 5 bases between. This CDR3 is 15 amino acids long. Germline V gene sequence: CDR1 LGHNT, CDR2 FRNRAP. CDR3: CASGLVIANTGELFF. The CDR3 bases are TGTGCTAGTGGTTTGGTAATAGCGAACACCGGGGAGCTGTTTTTT.

Of note for this clone: The same CDR3 is also encoded by other DNA sequences in this sample. This chain uses TRBV18 with TRBJ1-2, with D possibly being TRBD1 (6 bases). The CDR3 consists of 13 residues. Trimming removed 3 bases at V and 2 bases at J, with 7 bases between. Germline loops: CDR1 KGHSH, CDR2 LQKENI. CDR3 loop: CASSPGANYGYTF. CDR3 coding DNA: TGTGCCAGCTCACCGGGGGCAAACTATGGCTACACCTTC.

The chain joins TRBV5-1 to TRBJ2-2; D possibly corresponds to TRBD1 (6 bases). Germline V gene sequence: CDR1 SGHRS, CDR2 YFSETQ. V was clipped by 4 bases and J by 3 bases, with 13 bases between them. This CDR3 comprises 15 residues. In DNA, the CDR3 is TGCGCCAGCAGCCCCGGACAGAGTCACACCGGGGAGCTGTTTTTT. It is translated as CASSPGQSHTGELFF.

This chain connects TRBV6-1 to TRBJ1-1; 8 positions agree with TRBD1. This CDR3 has 15 amino acids. Germline V CDR1 and CDR2: MNHNS, SASEGT. Trimming removed 3 bases from V and 1 base from J; junction bases left unmatched: 4. CDR3 sequence: CASSDPGQGNTEAFF. The DNA of the CDR3 is TGTGCCAGCAGTGACCCCGGACAGGGGAACACTGAAGCTTTCTTT.

This clone was counted a few times. The chain joins TRBV9 to TRBJ1-1; D is undetermined. The V gene lost 6 bases and the J gene lost 4 bases, with 16 bases spanning the gap. The CDR3 extends over 14 amino acids. The germline V gene encodes CDR1 SGDLS and CDR2 YYNGEE. CDR3 amino acids: CASTVLREGTEAFF. DNA for the CDR3: TGTGCCAGCACCGTCCTTAGGGAGGGCACTGAAGCTTTCTTT.

The chain couples TRBV30 to TRBJ1-3, with D unclear. The V and J ends lost 0 bases and 0 bases respectively, with 6 bases between them. This CDR3 contains 14 residues. Germline CDR1 is GTSNPN and CDR2 is SVGIG (reference sequence). CDR3 amino acids: CAWSVRSSGNTIYF. CDR3 DNA sequence: TGTGCCTGGAGTGTACGGAGCTCTGGAAACACCATATATTTT.

This chain uses TRBV12-3 or TRBV12-4 with TRBJ1-1, with D tentatively TRBD1 (5 bases). This CDR3 has 12 residues. The germline V and J ends were trimmed by 6 bases and 1 base, with 6 bases remaining between them. CDR3 nucleotides: TGTGCCAGCAGGCAGGGGAACACTGAAGCTTTCTTT. Translation: CASRQGNTEAFF.

This chain links TRBV21-1 with TRBJ2-1; whether TRBD2, the table's D call, matches the DNA was not checked. TRBV21-1 represents a pseudogene. The CDR3 loop spans 18 amino acids. The CDR3 sequence: CASNHPWPIRGAVNEQFF. The DNA for the CDR3 is TGTGCCAGCAACCACCCTTGGCCCATACGGGGGGCCGTCAATGAGCAGTTCTTC.

The chain joins TRBV18 to TRBJ1-3; TRBD1 matches at 7 bases. CDR1 and CDR2 from the germline V gene are KGHSH and LQKENI. With 6 bases clipped from V and 0 bases from J, the junction kept 14 bases outside the gene matches. There are 18 residues in the CDR3. For the CDR3, the DNA is TGTGCCAGCTCGACTTCGACAGGGCTCATATACTCTGGAAACACCATATATTTT. This codes for CASSTSTGLIYSGNTIYF.

V and J are TRBV3-1 (or the pseudogene TRBV3-2) and TRBJ2-7; D possibly corresponds to TRBD1 (6 bases). This CDR3 has 12 amino acids. V lost 7 bases and J 2 bases, leaving 9 bases between the germline ends. Per germline, CDR1 LGHDT and CDR2 YNNKEL (reference sequence). CDR3 residues: CASTGDTYEQYF. Here the CDR3 DNA reads TGTGCCAGCACAGGGGACACCTACGAGCAGTACTTC.

The V and J genes are TRBV7-3 and TRBJ1-5, with no clear D. The germline V gene encodes CDR1 SGHTA and CDR2 FQGTGA. The CDR3 runs 13 residues. V shed 5 bases and J shed 7 bases, with 12 bases lying between them. As DNA, the CDR3 is TGTGCCAGCAGCCGATTTTTTGGCCAGCCCCAGCATTTT. This translates into CASSRFFGQPQHF.

The chain joins TRBV6-1 to TRBJ2-7; unclear D gene. The length of the CDR3 is 14 residues. V gave up 1 base and J gave up 4 bases, with 11 bases separating them. CDR1 MNHNS and CDR2 SASEGT come from the germline V gene. Here the CDR3 reads CASSEGGFGYEQYF. The CDR3 bases are TGTGCCAGCAGTGAAGGAGGTTTCGGTTACGAGCAGTACTTC.

The rearrangement uses TRBV6-5 and TRBJ2-7, with D possibly being TRBD1 (6 bases). V was clipped by 8 bases and J by 2 bases, with 13 bases between them. Looked up from germline, CDR1 is MNHEY and CDR2 is SVGAGI. The CDR3 totals 13 residues. The CDR3 reads CASGRDNTYEQYF. Written as DNA, the CDR3 is TGTGCCAGCGGACGGGACAACACCTACGAGCAGTACTTC.

J is TRBJ2-7 and V is TRBV3-1 (or the pseudogene TRBV3-2), with TRBD2 identical over 10 bases. Germline V CDR1 and CDR2: LGHDT, YNNKEL (reference sequence). The CDR3 totals 15 residues. V trimming: 2 bases; J trimming: 0 bases; junction bases outside the gene matches: 1. CDR3 amino acids: CASSQPSGGSYEQYF. The CDR3 bases are TGTGCCAGCAGCCAACCTAGCGGGGGCTCCTACGAGCAGTACTTC.

The rearrangement uses TRBV27 and TRBJ1-6; D ambiguous. Trimming removed 1 base at V and 7 bases at J, with 11 bases between. The CDR3 extends over 15 amino acids. Germline CDR1 is MNHEY and CDR2 is SMNVEV (reference sequence). The DNA of the CDR3 is TGTGCCAGCAGTTTATGGGCAAAATTAAATTCACCCCTCCACTTT. This sequence encodes CASSLWAKLNSPLHF.

The chain is built from TRBV14 and TRBJ2-7; 9 nucleotides agree with TRBD1. CDR1 SGHDN and CDR2 FVKESK come from the germline V gene. This CDR3 spans 15 amino acids. V was pared by 4 bases and J by 5 bases, with 9 bases of the junction left unmatched. CDR3 in DNA: TGTGCCAGCAGCCGTAGACGGGACAGGGTTAACGAGCAGTACTTC. This translates into CASSRRRDRVNEQYF.

This clone occurred a few times. The chain is built from TRBV2 and TRBJ1-2, with 10 nucleotides matching TRBD1. J lost 5 bases, V lost 6 bases, and 6 bases had no gene match. The CDR3 is 14 residues long. Looked up from germline, CDR1 is SNHLY and CDR2 is FYNNEI. CDR3 protein: CASRGQGIRYGYTF. The CDR3, as DNA: TGTGCCAGCAGGGGACAGGGGATTCGATATGGCTACACCTTC.

This clone occurred once. J is TRBJ2-6 and V is TRBV19, with 9 bases matching TRBD2. The CDR3 consists of 19 residues. Germline CDR1 is LNHDA and CDR2 is SQIVND (reference sequence). The V gene end was trimmed by 0 bases and the J gene end by 2 bases; junction bases not matched to a gene: 8. The CDR3 nucleotides are TGTGCCAGTAGTATAGAGCGGGGGGGCCGTTCTCCTGGGGCCAACGTCCTGACTTTC. As protein: CASSIERGGRSPGANVLTF.